The entry below gives a single T cell receptor (beta chain) sequence along with its context. Its antigen is currently unknown. Germline lookup yields CDR1 MNHEY and CDR2 SMNVEV (reference sequence). The V gene lost 8 bases and the J gene lost 6 bases, with 12 bases spanning the gap. The CDR3 totals 12 residues. Primers used in a second PCR of about 7 to 12 cycles were a sample-barcoded 5' primer and a J-beta primer mix. TCRdb passed the 5' RACE reads through MiXCR, listing each CDR3 protein once. The table includes hundreds of thousands of distinct CDR3 sequences, 32% detected once. These data are taken from a study of blood T cells in healthy people across ages. General study results and limits: Both naive CD4+ cell counts and diversity were greater in long-lived donors than in aged donors.

Sequenced sample: blood. The clonotype originates from a woman aged 80 or older in good health. This chain links TRBV27 with TRBJ2-3, with TRBD2 as a possible D gene (6 bases). The CDR3 nucleotides read TGTGCCAGCGGGGAGGACGGCGATACGCAGTATTTT. This encodes CASGEDGDTQYF.